The T cell receptor beta chain described here comes from a study of blood T cell repertoires in COVID-19. As processed by the authors: Using reference gene primer amplification, nucleated cell counts were estimated. Produced via immunoSEQ multiplex PCR; TCRdb's table is partial and in-frame only. V and J calls and clone size come straight from that table; D and trimming were deduced from the DNA. The sample lists fewer than 65,000 clones, about 89% occurring once. In germline, CDR1 is MNHEY, CDR2 SVGAGI. Trimming left V 6 bases short and J 8 bases short, with 23 bases between. The CDR3 totals 15 residues.

This chain links TRBV6-5 with TRBJ2-7, with TRBD1 as a possible D gene (6 bases). Source material: peripheral blood. The sequence was collected from a man aged 55 to 70 with acute or convalescent COVID-19. CDR3 sequence (DNA): TGTGCCAGCAGGGGTTCCGGGACATCCTCTGTCAAGCAGTACTTC. It yields the protein CASRGSGTSSVKQYF.